Following are 15 T cell receptor beta chains from one sample sequenced in a study of blood T cell repertoires in COVID-19. The data were produced by immunoSEQ multiplex PCR, yet TCRdb's version contains in-frame clones alone and is incomplete. Seen here are over 100,000 clones, roughly 89% observed once, and the top ten hold 5.1%. What was sequenced was peripheral blood. These receptors originate from a human donor in a cohort sampled during active COVID-19.

This clone was observed a few times. The chain carries TRBV9 and TRBJ1-5; 8 bases line up with TRBD1. The germline gives CDR1 SGDLS, CDR2 YYNGEE. The CDR3 contains 15 residues. J gave up 2 bases and V 4 bases, and 5 bases lay outside the gene matches. The CDR3 protein is CASSLQGVGNQPQHF. In nucleotides, the CDR3 is TGTGCCAGCAGCCTACAGGGGGTCGGCAATCAGCCCCAGCATTTT.

This clone was counted once. This chain uses TRBV4-1 with TRBJ2-6; a weak D match, TRBD2 (5 bases). V lost 5 bases to trimming and J lost 3 bases, with 17 bases between them. The germline V gene has CDR1 MGHRA and CDR2 YSYEKL. CDR3 length: 17 residues. The CDR3 loop reads CASSNLLQRVGANVLTF. For the CDR3, the DNA is TGCGCCAGCAGCAACCTACTACAGAGGGTTGGGGCCAACGTCCTGACTTTC.

V and J are TRBV4-1 and TRBJ1-3, with a weak D call TRBD1 (6 bases). V lost 1 base and J lost 4, with 14 bases in between. CDR3 length equals 16 residues. Germline-derived CDR1 and CDR2 are MGHRA and YSYEKL. CDR3 protein: CASSQGIRTVGNTIYF. CDR3 bases: TGCGCCAGCAGCCAAGGCATAAGGACAGTAGGAAACACCATATATTTT.

A single count supports this clone. This rearrangement joins TRBV15 to TRBJ1-1; 9 bases align to TRBD1. After removal of 3 bases from V and 4 bases from J, the junction contained 9 bases not matched to a gene. Germline V gene data show CDR1 as LNHNV and CDR2 as YYDKDF (reference sequence). The CDR3 loop spans 16 amino acids. The DNA of the CDR3 is TGTGCCACCAGCAGGAAGCTCGACAGGGGGTTCACTGAAGCTTTCTTT. This gives the protein CATSRKLDRGFTEAFF. Combining the CDR3 with reference TRBV15 and TRBJ1-1 gives the whole variable domain DAMVIQNPRYQVTQFGKPVTLSCSQTLNHNVMYWYQQKSSQAPKLLFHYYDKDFNNEADTPDNFQSRRPNTSFCFLDIRSPGLGDTAMYLCATSRKLDRGFTEAFFGQGTRLTVV.

This clone turned up a few times. This sequence joins TRBV28 and TRBJ1-6; D may be TRBD1 (5 bases). Germline V lookup: CDR1 MDHEN, CDR2 SYDVKM. V lost 6 bases, J lost 5 bases, and 8 bases lay in between. This CDR3 is 13 amino acids long. CDR3 sequence (DNA): TGTGCCAGCAGGGACATTAATAATTCACCCCTCCACTTT. It specifies CASRDINNSPLHF.

This clone was observed once. The CDR3 nucleotides read TGTGCCAGCAGCCCAGGGAGGACAGGGGACCAAGAGACCCAGTACTTC. This codes for CASSPGRTGDQETQYF. This chain connects TRBV11-3 to TRBJ2-5; 9 nucleotides match TRBD1. V shed 5 bases, J shed 0 bases, and the junction held 7 bases outside the gene matches. The CDR3 loop spans 16 amino acids. Per germline, CDR1 SGHNT and CDR2 YENEEA. The full variable domain, its missing parts supplied by reference TRBV11-3 and TRBJ2-5, is EAGVVQSPRYKIIEKKQPVAFWCNPISGHNTLYWYLQNLGQGPELLIRYENEEAVDDSQLPKDRFSAERLKGVDSTLKIQPAELGDSAVYLCASSPGRTGDQETQYFGPGTRLLVL.

The V gene is TRBV9, the J gene TRBJ1-4; D call uncertain. CDR1 SGDLS and CDR2 YYNGEE come from the germline V gene. V shed 0 bases and J shed 3 bases, with 9 bases lying between them. This CDR3 is 15 amino acids long. CDR3 in amino acids: CASSVEAGSNEKLFF. The DNA for the CDR3 is TGTGCCAGCAGCGTAGAGGCGGGATCTAATGAAAAACTGTTTTTT.

The rearrangement joins TRBV5-4 to TRBJ2-3, with a weak D call TRBD2 (5 bases). This CDR3 is 15 amino acids long. Between the trimmed V and J ends, which lost 4 bases and 0 bases, there was a span of 12 bases. Germline CDR1 SGHNT, CDR2 YYREEE (reference sequence). The CDR3 region is CASSLGRVSTDTQYF. The CDR3 DNA is TGTGCCAGCAGCCTAGGGAGAGTAAGCACAGATACGCAGTATTTT.

The J gene is TRBJ2-5, the V gene TRBV5-4; 15 bases line up with TRBD2. The V gene end was trimmed by 3 bases and the J gene end by 4 bases; junction bases not matched to a gene: 7. CDR1 is SGHNT and CDR2 is YYREEE in the germline V gene (reference sequence). The CDR3 is made up of 17 amino acids. The CDR3, as DNA: TGTGCCAGCAGCTACGGACTAGCGGGAGGGCCGGGAGAGACCCAGTACTTC. Translating it yields CASSYGLAGGPGETQYF.

The rearrangement uses TRBV7-2 and TRBJ1-1; possible D gene TRBD1, 6 bases. The CDR3 is made up of 13 amino acids. Germline V gives CDR1 SGHTA, CDR2 FQGNSA. Trimming stripped 1 base from V and 3 bases from J, with 6 bases between. The CDR3 sequence: CASSLDRDTEAFF. In DNA, the CDR3 is TGTGCCAGCAGCTTAGACAGGGACACTGAAGCTTTCTTT.

The rearrangement links TRBV6-2 or TRBV6-3 to TRBJ2-2; D is unclear. The germline CDR1 and CDR2 sequences are MNHEY and SVGEGT. V lost 7 bases to trimming and J lost 4 bases, with 10 bases between them. This CDR3 spans 13 amino acids. Here the CDR3 reads CASTPAITGELFF. The CDR3 nucleotides read TGTGCCAGCACCCCCGCGATCACCGGGGAGCTGTTTTTT.

The chain combines TRBV7-2 with TRBJ2-2; D remains unclear. In germline, CDR1 is SGHTA, CDR2 FQGNSA. CDR3 length equals 14 residues. Trimming removed 4 bases from V and 5 bases from J, with 11 bases in between. CDR3 sequence (DNA): TGTGCCAGCAGCTCGGCCGTCGGGACCGGGGAGCTGTTTTTT. Translating it yields CASSSAVGTGELFF.

This clone was detected only a few times. The rearrangement uses TRBV5-8 and TRBJ2-1, with D maybe TRBD1 (6 bases). The CDR3 has 17 amino acids. With 4 bases removed from V and 0 bases from J, the gap between germline ends came to 17 bases. Germline CDR1 SGHTS, CDR2 YDEGEE. The CDR3: CASSLTKDSRSYNEQFF. The CDR3 nucleotides are TGTGCCAGCAGCCTCACAAAGGACAGTCGCTCCTACAATGAGCAGTTCTTC.

In its sample, this clone was seen a few times. V gene TRBV6-5 combines with J gene TRBJ2-7, with D possibly matching TRBD2 (5 bases). Between the trimmed V and J ends, which lost 2 bases and 0 bases, there was a span of 14 bases. Per germline, CDR1 MNHEY and CDR2 SVGAGI. The CDR3 is made up of 16 amino acids. The chain's CDR3 is CASSYRWQGSSYEQYF. Here the CDR3 DNA reads TGTGCCAGCAGTTACCGCTGGCAAGGGAGCTCCTACGAGCAGTACTTC.

This rearrangement joins TRBV11-3 to TRBJ2-1; D possibly corresponds to TRBD1 (6 bases). The germline gives CDR1 SGHNT, CDR2 YENEEA. This CDR3 contains 14 residues. Between the trimmed V and J ends, which lost 5 bases and 6 bases, there was a span of 14 bases. Written as DNA, the CDR3 is TGTGCCAGCAGCGAACAACAGGGATTCAATGAGCAGTTCTTC. Translated: CASSEQQGFNEQFF.